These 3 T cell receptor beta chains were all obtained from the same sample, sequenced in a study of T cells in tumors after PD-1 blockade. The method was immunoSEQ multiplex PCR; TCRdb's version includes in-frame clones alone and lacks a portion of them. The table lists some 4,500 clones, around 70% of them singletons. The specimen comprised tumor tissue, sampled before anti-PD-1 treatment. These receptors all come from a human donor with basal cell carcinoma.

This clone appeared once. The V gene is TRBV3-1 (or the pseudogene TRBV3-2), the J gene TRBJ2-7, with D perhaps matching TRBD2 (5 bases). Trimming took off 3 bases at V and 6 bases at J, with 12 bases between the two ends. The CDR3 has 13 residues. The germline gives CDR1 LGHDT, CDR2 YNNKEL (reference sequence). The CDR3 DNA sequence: TGTGCCAGCAGCCAGACTTTTGAGGGCGAGCAGTACTTC. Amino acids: CASSQTFEGEQYF.

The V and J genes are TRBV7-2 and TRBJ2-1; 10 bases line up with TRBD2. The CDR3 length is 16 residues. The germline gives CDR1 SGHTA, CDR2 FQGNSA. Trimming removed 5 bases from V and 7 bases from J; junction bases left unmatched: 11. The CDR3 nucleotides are TGTGCCAGCAGCCAGATAAGCGGGGGGGCCTGGAATGAGCAGTTCTTC. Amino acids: CASSQISGGAWNEQFF.

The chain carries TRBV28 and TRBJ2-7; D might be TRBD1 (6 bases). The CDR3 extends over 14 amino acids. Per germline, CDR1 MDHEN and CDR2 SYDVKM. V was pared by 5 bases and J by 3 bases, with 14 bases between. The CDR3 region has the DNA TGTGCCAGCAGTCCGCCGCAGGGGATCTACGAGCAGTACTTC. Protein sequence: CASSPPQGIYEQYF.